This entry lists 23 T cell receptor beta chains sequenced from one sample in a study of blood T cell repertoires in COVID-19. The repertoire was sequenced with immunoSEQ multiplex PCR; TCRdb's copy has only in-frame clones and lacks some. The repertoire holds about 24,000 clones, around 87% seen once, with approximately 24% in the top ten. Sequencing was carried out using peripheral blood. These receptors came from a human donor with active COVID-19. The donor label of this sample is uncertain.

This clone was recorded once. The genes are TRBV4-3 and TRBJ2-1; 12 bases are a match to TRBD2. The J segment lost 5 bases and the V segment lost 1 base, leaving 3 bases of the junction unmatched. The length of the CDR3 is 16 residues. Germline CDR1 reads LGHNA; CDR2 reads YSLEER. CDR3 nucleotides: TGCGCCAGCAGCCAAGGGAGACTAGCGGGGGACAATGAGCAGTTCTTC. Amino acids: CASSQGRLAGDNEQFF.

This rearrangement joins TRBV2 to TRBJ1-2; D perhaps matches TRBD1 (6 bases). The CDR3 extends over 17 amino acids. In germline, CDR1 is SNHLY, CDR2 FYNNEI. With 9 bases removed from V and 4 bases from J, the gap between germline ends came to 27 bases. The CDR3 DNA is TGTGCCAGTCATTTGACAGGATATTTACGGATACCCTATGGCTACACCTTC. Amino acids: CASHLTGYLRIPYGYTF. Complete variable domain (other parts from reference TRBV2 and TRBJ1-2): EPEVTQTPSHQVTQMGQEVILRCVPISNHLYFYWYRQILGQKVEFLVSFYNNEISEKSEIFDDQFSVERPDGSNFTLKIRSTKLEDSAMYFCASHLTGYLRIPYGYTFGSGTRLTVV.

This chain uses TRBV27 with TRBJ2-2, with TRBD2 as a possible D gene (6 bases). V was pared by 3 bases and J by 4 bases, with 12 bases between. The germline V gene has CDR1 MNHEY and CDR2 SMNVEV (reference sequence). This CDR3 contains 15 residues. CDR3 residues: CASSFVGGSTGELFF. CDR3 nucleotide sequence: TGTGCCAGCAGTTTCGTCGGGGGAAGCACCGGGGAGCTGTTTTTT.

The J gene is TRBJ2-7, the V gene TRBV5-1, with D maybe TRBD2 (5 bases). The CDR3 has 16 residues. From germline, CDR1 is SGHRS and CDR2 YFSETQ. Trimming left V 4 bases short and J 0 bases short, with 17 bases between. CDR3 in amino acids: CASSEGIDIYSYEQYF. The CDR3 nucleotides are TGCGCCAGCAGCGAGGGCATCGACATCTACTCCTACGAGCAGTACTTC.

The chain uses TRBV6-5 and TRBJ1-2; possible D gene TRBD1, 5 bases. Deletions cut 8 bases from V and 0 bases from J, with 16 bases between. Germline V gene data show CDR1 as MNHEY and CDR2 as SVGAGI. This CDR3 is 15 amino acids long. Here the CDR3 reads CASVTVSGSNYGYTF. The CDR3 coding sequence is TGTGCCAGCGTTACGGTCTCAGGGTCTAACTATGGCTACACCTTC.

Comment on this clone: Sequence at one end of the junction differs from germline and may be a read error. The V gene is TRBV29-1, the J gene TRBJ1-2, with 11 bases that match TRBD1. The germline CDR1 and CDR2 sequences are SQVTM and ANQGSEA. The CDR3 covers 11 residues. CDR3 region: CSVLRDRGLHF. The CDR3 DNA reads TGCAGCGTTCTAAGGGACAGGGGGTTGCACTTC.

The V and J genes are TRBV11-1 and TRBJ2-7, with TRBD2 matching over 11 bases. Germline CDR1 is SGHAT and CDR2 is FQDESV (reference sequence). CDR3 size: 14 residues. Unmatched junction bases numbered 9, after V lost 5 bases and J lost 9 bases. CDR3: CASSPGTSGGAQYF. CDR3 DNA sequence: TGTGCCAGCAGCCCCGGGACTAGCGGTGGGGCGCAGTACTTC.

This sequence joins TRBV2 and TRBJ1-4; TRBD1 matches 8 bases. Germline lookup yields CDR1 SNHLY and CDR2 FYNNEI. Trimming took 4 bases from V and 7 from J; bases not matched to a gene: 5. The CDR3 is 14 amino acids. The CDR3 region is CASSGTGGGEKLFF. CDR3 bases: TGTGCCAGCAGTGGCACAGGGGGTGGTGAAAAACTGTTTTTT.

The CDR3 spells CASSPPDYGNYGYTF. CDR3 in DNA: TGTGCCAGCAGCCCCCCGGACTACGGAAACTATGGCTACACCTTC. V usage is TRBV6-6 and J usage is TRBJ1-2, with D uncertain. The CDR3 contains 15 residues. Germline-derived CDR1 and CDR2 are MNHNY and SVGAGI (reference sequence). Trimming removed 6 bases at V and 2 bases at J, with 16 bases between.

The chain has TRBV5-1 and TRBJ2-5; TRBD1 matches 10 bases. This CDR3 has 15 amino acids. J was trimmed by 2 bases and V by 1 base; bases with no gene match: 2. The germline gives CDR1 SGHRS, CDR2 YFSETQ. The CDR3: CASSLWTGGQETQYF. CDR3 DNA sequence: TGCGCCAGCAGCTTGTGGACAGGGGGGCAAGAGACCCAGTACTTC.

CDR3 sequence: CASTSQGVNTEAFF. CDR3 DNA: TGTGCCAGCACCTCTCAAGGGGTGAACACTGAAGCTTTCTTT. The V call is TRBV6-6, the J call TRBJ1-1, with D possibly TRBD1 on 5 matching bases. Germline V CDR1 and CDR2: MNHNY, SVGAGI (reference sequence). V was cut by 7 bases and J by 0 bases, with 12 bases left in between. The CDR3 loop spans 14 amino acids.

The gene calls are TRBV6-5 and TRBJ1-6; D is unclear. Trimming removed 8 bases at V and 6 bases at J, with 11 bases between. Germline assignment: CDR1 MNHEY and CDR2 SVGAGI. The CDR3 runs to 13 residues. The CDR3 sequence is CASGRESNSPLHF. CDR3 DNA sequence: TGTGCCAGCGGTCGGGAGTCTAATTCACCCCTCCACTTT.

The rearrangement uses TRBV6-6 and TRBJ2-5, with 9 bases identical to TRBD1. The V and J ends lost 6 bases and 0 bases, in that order; junction bases with no gene match: 2. CDR1 is MNHNY and CDR2 is SVGAGI in the germline V gene (reference sequence). The CDR3 runs to 14 residues. The CDR3 protein is CASRQGANQETQYF. The CDR3, as DNA: TGTGCCAGCAGACAGGGGGCGAACCAAGAGACCCAGTACTTC.

The chain uses TRBV14 and TRBJ2-1; a weak D match, TRBD2 (6 bases). V shed 3 bases and J shed 5 bases, with 8 bases lying between them. From germline, CDR1 is SGHDN and CDR2 FVKESK. The CDR3 covers 13 residues. Here the CDR3 DNA reads TGTGCCAGCAGCCAGGGGGGAAACAATGAGCAGTTCTTC. Protein: CASSQGGNNEQFF.

The rearrangement uses TRBV28 and TRBJ2-7; the match to TRBD1 covers 7 bases. The junction had 5 bases not matched to a gene; V was cut back by 2 bases and J by 1 base. The length of the CDR3 is 15 residues. Germline CDR1 reads MDHEN; CDR2 reads SYDVKM. The CDR3 DNA reads as TGTGCCAGCAGTTTAACAGGGGCACCTTCCTACGAGCAGTACTTC. Its translation: CASSLTGAPSYEQYF.

The CDR3 DNA sequence: TGTGCCAGCCATCTAGCAAGCAATGAGCAGTTCTTC. It codes for CASHLASNEQFF. This rearrangement joins TRBV28 to TRBJ2-1; a possible D gene is TRBD2 (5 bases). Germline CDR1 reads MDHEN; CDR2 reads SYDVKM. The CDR3 has 12 amino acids. Trimming shortened V by 8 bases and J by 6 bases, and 11 bases separated the two germline ends.

The chain uses TRBV10-2 and TRBJ2-7, with D maybe TRBD2 (6 bases). Trimming left V 4 bases short and J 2 bases short, with 15 bases between. The CDR3 is made up of 15 amino acids. Germline-derived CDR1 and CDR2 are WSHSY and SAAADI. The CDR3 nucleotides read TGCGCCAGCAGTGGGCTAGCGTCTTTCACCTACGAGCAGTACTTC. Amino acids: CASSGLASFTYEQYF.

The chain is built from TRBV2 and TRBJ1-4; the D gene is possibly TRBD1 (5 bases). Looked up from germline, CDR1 is SNHLY and CDR2 is FYNNEI. The CDR3 spans 15 residues. V dropped 4 bases and J dropped 5 bases, with 14 bases sitting between them. The CDR3 is CASSVDPGVNEKLFF. As DNA, the CDR3 is TGTGCCAGCAGTGTGGACCCGGGGGTAAATGAAAAACTGTTTTTT.

This clone was observed a few times. V gene TRBV7-2 combines with J gene TRBJ1-2; 9 bases are shared with TRBD1. The ends lost 5 bases at V and 7 bases at J; junction bases unmatched: 11. The CDR3 contains 15 residues. Germline CDR1 is SGHTA and CDR2 is FQGNSA. The CDR3 protein is CASSGRTGVRRGYTF. Here the CDR3 DNA reads TGTGCCAGCAGCGGTCGGACAGGGGTCCGACGTGGCTACACCTTC.

This chain uses TRBV7-2 with TRBJ2-7, with 12 bases fitting TRBD1. V shed 5 bases, J shed 6 bases, and the junction held 20 bases outside the gene matches. This CDR3 is 19 amino acids long. The germline V gene has CDR1 SGHTA and CDR2 FQGNSA. The CDR3 region is CASSRSGTGGASGSGEQYF. CDR3 sequence (DNA): TGTGCCAGCAGCCGCTCCGGGACAGGGGGCGCTAGCGGGAGTGGCGAGCAGTACTTC.

This sequence joins TRBV18 and TRBJ1-1; D is unclear. The CDR3 has 13 amino acids. V shed 3 bases and J shed 4 bases, with 9 bases lying between them. CDR1 is KGHSH, CDR2 LQKENI, per germline. CDR3 in amino acids: CASSPTAGTEAFF. The CDR3 DNA sequence: TGTGCCAGCTCACCTACAGCGGGCACTGAAGCTTTCTTT. The variable domain in full, completed from reference TRBV18 and TRBJ1-1, reads NAGVMQNPRHLVRRRGQEARLRCSPMKGHSHVYWYRQLPEEGLKFMVYLQKENIIDESGMPKERFSAEFPKEGPSILRIQQVVRGDSAAYFCASSPTAGTEAFFGQGTRLTVV.

V is TRBV28 and J is TRBJ2-1; weak D call: TRBD1 (6 bases). Per germline, CDR1 MDHEN and CDR2 SYDVKM. V gave up 6 bases and J gave up 8 bases, with 17 bases separating them. This CDR3 region has 14 residues. CDR3 in amino acids: CASRFSGARYEQFF. CDR3 coding DNA: TGTGCCAGCAGATTCTCAGGGGCGAGGTATGAGCAGTTCTTC. Drawing the rest from reference TRBV28 and TRBJ2-1, the complete variable domain is DVKVTQSSRYLVKRTGEKVFLECVQDMDHENMFWYRQDPGLGLRLIYFSYDVKMKEKGDIPEGYSVSREKKERFSLILESASTNQTSMYLCASRFSGARYEQFFGPGTRLTVL.

V usage is TRBV13 and J usage is TRBJ2-3; the match to TRBD2 covers 9 bases. V lost 5 bases to trimming and J lost 6 bases; unmatched junction nucleotides: 3. Germline V CDR1 and CDR2: PRHDT, FYEKMQ (reference sequence). CDR3 size: 13 residues. The CDR3 DNA reads as TGTGCCAGCAGCCCAACTAGCGGGGATACGCAGTATTTT. Protein sequence: CASSPTSGDTQYF. Together with reference TRBV13 and TRBJ2-3, the CDR3 gives the full variable domain: AAGVIQSPRHLIKEKRETATLKCYPIPRHDTVYWYQQGPGQDPQFLISFYEKMQSDKGSIPDRFSAQQFSDYHSELNMSSLELGDSALYFCASSPTSGDTQYFGPGTRLTVL.